This T cell receptor beta chain was found in a study of T cell responses to AZD1222 COVID-19 vaccine. Study-wide results and limits: The donor cohort was predominantly white British with a female majority, and clonal diversity may have been underestimated. Across the whole spike, CD4 TCRs peaked at regions 160-218 and 743-854. Seropositive at baseline were only 5 or 6 AZD1222 recipients.

Both about-4-week and about-12-week second-dose recipients were combined. Repertoires were generated with immunoSEQ multiplex PCR, while TCRdb's copy carries only in-frame clones and drops some. The sample contains approximately 190,000 clones, under 95% of which appear only once. Germline V CDR1 and CDR2: SGHDT, YYEEEE. The CDR3 has 16 residues. With 0 bases clipped from V and 5 bases from J, the junction kept 5 bases outside the gene matches. About this clone: Antigen specificity is unknown.

Sample: peripheral blood, taken 28 days after the second AZD1222 dose. This chain joins TRBV5-6 and TRBJ2-1; 10 bases align to TRBD1. The receptor was isolated from an adult who received the AZD1222 COVID-19 vaccine. The CDR3 here is CASSLAGQGFHNEQFF. DNA for the CDR3: TGTGCCAGCAGCTTGGCGGGACAGGGGTTCCACAATGAGCAGTTCTTC. The variable domain in full, completed from reference TRBV5-6 and TRBJ2-1, reads DAGVTQSPTHLIKTRGQQVTLRCSPKSGHDTVSWYQQALGQGPQFIFQYYEEEERQRGNFPDRFSGHQFPNYSSELNVNALLLGDSALYLCASSLAGQGFHNEQFFGPGTRLTVL.